The 6 T cell receptor beta chains listed next were all sequenced from one sample in a study of early T cells in non-severe SARS-CoV-2 infection. One entry per CDR3 protein results from TCRdb running MiXCR on the 5' RACE reads. The sample has some 45,000 distinct CDR3 sequences, less than 8.5% seen once; the top ten hold just over 8%. Input material: whole blood. These receptor sequences come from an adult who was a healthcare worker with PCR-confirmed SARS-CoV-2 infection or an uninfected control (not recorded which).

The CDR3 region has the DNA TGTGCCAGTAGCCCCCGGTTAAAAAAACTGTTTTTT. This encodes CASSPRLKKLFF. V and J are TRBV19 and TRBJ1-4, with unresolved D. The V and J ends lost 6 bases and 9 bases respectively, with 11 bases between them. The CDR3 is 12 amino acids. Germline V gene lookup returns CDR1 LNHDA and CDR2 SQIVND (reference sequence). The complete variable domain, with remaining parts taken from reference TRBV19 and TRBJ1-4, reads DGGITQSPKYLFRKEGQNVTLSCEQNLNHDAMYWYRQDPGQGLRLIYYSQIVNDFQKGDIAEGYSVSREKKESFPLTVTSAQKNPTAFYLCASSPRLKKLFFGSGTQLSVL.

The sample holds a few counts of this clonotype. The gene calls are TRBV15 and TRBJ2-3, with D tentatively TRBD2 (6 bases). The CDR3 is made up of 16 amino acids. Trimming left V 1 base short and J 8 bases short, with 19 bases between. Germline-derived CDR1 and CDR2 are LNHNV and YYDKDF (reference sequence). CDR3 protein: CATSRAYAGSRVTQYF. CDR3 nucleotides: TGTGCCACCAGCAGAGCTTACGCGGGGTCCCGGGTTACGCAGTATTTT.

This clonotype has ten or more counts. J is TRBJ2-3 and V is TRBV3-1; no definite D call. Trimming left V 2 bases short and J 10 bases short, with 13 bases between. The CDR3 extends over 13 amino acids. In germline, CDR1 is LGHDT, CDR2 YNNKEL (reference sequence). The CDR3 here is CASSQSNGQPQYF. In DNA, the CDR3 is TGTGCCAGCAGCCAAAGTAATGGCCAACCGCAGTATTTT.

This clonotype was counted many times. The rearrangement links TRBV6-5 to TRBJ2-3; TRBD2 agrees at 10 bases. The CDR3 totals 14 residues. The V gene's germline CDR1 is MNHEY and CDR2 SVGAGI. V shed 7 bases and J 1 base; nucleotides not matched to a gene: 2. The CDR3 sequence is CASITSGGTDTQYF. CDR3 DNA sequence: TGTGCCAGCATTACTAGCGGGGGCACAGATACGCAGTATTTT.

CDR3 nucleotide sequence: TGTGCCAGCAGCGTAGAAGGGGACCATTCACCCCTCCACTTT. Translated, it gives CASSVEGDHSPLHF. The chain combines TRBV9 with TRBJ1-6, with D possibly being TRBD1 (5 bases). V was trimmed by 0 bases and J by 8 bases, leaving 9 bases between them. The germline gives CDR1 SGDLS, CDR2 YYNGEE. This CDR3 is built from 14 residues. Drawing the rest from reference TRBV9 and TRBJ1-6, the complete variable domain is DSGVTQTPKHLITATGQRVTLRCSPRSGDLSVYWYQQSLDQGLQFLIQYYNGEERAKGNILERFSAQQFPDLHSELNLSSLELGDSALYFCASSVEGDHSPLHFGNGTRLTVT.

This clonotype was detected only a few times. This chain uses TRBV20-1 with TRBJ1-3; 9 nucleotides agree with TRBD1. V gave up 1 base and J gave up 4 bases; unmatched junction bases: 5. Per germline, CDR1 DFQATT and CDR2 SNEGSKA (reference sequence). This CDR3 spans 15 amino acids. The CDR3 protein is CSARGATGGGNTIYF. CDR3 bases: TGCAGTGCTAGAGGGGCAACAGGGGGCGGAAACACCATATATTTT.